This passage covers 30 T cell receptor beta chains from one sample sequenced in a study of beta chain features in type 1 diabetes. General study results and limits: People with Type 1 diabetes carried modestly yet significantly shorter TCRB CDR3s in all four CD4+ subsets.

Expressed TCRB transcripts got sequenced, as all isolated RNA was reverse transcribed. TCRdb keeps only in-frame clones here, not all; method: immunoSEQ multiplex PCR. Altogether about 240,000 clones are present, more than 11% being singletons, with the ten largest covering roughly 0.019%. These receptors' targets are unknown. The sequencing sample was made of naive CD4+ T cells from blood. These receptor sequences come from a young man with type 1 diabetes.

This chain connects TRBV11-3 to TRBJ2-3, with TRBD2 as a possible D gene (5 bases). Trimming took 0 bases from V and 2 from J, leaving 12 bases between them. The germline V gene has CDR1 SGHNT and CDR2 YENEEA. The length of the CDR3 is 16 residues. CDR3: CASSLDAGQSTDTQYF. In DNA form, the CDR3 reads TGTGCCAGCAGCTTAGACGCGGGCCAGTCCACAGATACGCAGTATTTT.

This chain connects TRBV9 to TRBJ1-1; D is unresolved. The CDR3 totals 15 residues. Germline CDR1 is SGDLS and CDR2 is YYNGEE. Trimming left V 0 bases short and J 8 bases short, with 17 bases between. The CDR3 sequence is CASSVESGPAGEAFF. CDR3 in DNA: TGTGCCAGCAGCGTAGAGTCAGGCCCGGCCGGCGAAGCTTTCTTT.

This clone was seen more than once but under ten times. This CDR3 is CSVVGGQGGVYTEAFF. The DNA for the CDR3 is TGCAGCGTTGTAGGGGGACAGGGTGGCGTATACACTGAAGCTTTCTTT. The rearrangement links TRBV29-1 to TRBJ1-1; 9 bases fit TRBD1. CDR1 and CDR2 from the germline V gene are SQVTM and ANQGSEA. This CDR3 is 16 amino acids long. V gave up 4 bases and J gave up 3 bases; unmatched junction bases: 12.

This clone was recorded a few times. The chain recombines TRBV7-2 with TRBJ1-2, with 8 positions matching TRBD1. CDR3 length: 14 residues. V gave up 7 bases and J gave up 4 bases; unmatched junction bases: 8. Germline V gene lookup returns CDR1 SGHTA and CDR2 FQGNSA. The CDR3 DNA follows: TGTGCCAGCACCCTACAGGGGGTCACCTATGGCTACACCTTC. This codes for CASTLQGVTYGYTF.

The CDR3 region has the DNA TGTGCCAGCAGTTTATCGGGACTAGCGATAAGCACAGATACGCAGTATTTT. This codes for CASSLSGLAISTDTQYF. V usage is TRBV27 and J usage is TRBJ2-3, with 10 bases matching TRBD2. Trimming took 0 bases from V and 0 from J; bases not matched to a gene: 3. The CDR3 sequence is 17 residues long. CDR1 and CDR2 (germline): MNHEY, SMNVEV (reference sequence).

The chain recombines TRBV9 with TRBJ1-1, with 8 bases fitting TRBD1. V was clipped by 3 bases and J by 3 bases; unmatched bases: 10. The CDR3 is made up of 16 amino acids. Per the germline V gene, CDR1 is SGDLS and CDR2 is YYNGEE. CDR3 protein: CASSDPGTGGYTEAFF. CDR3 coding DNA: TGTGCCAGCAGCGACCCCGGGACAGGTGGCTACACTGAAGCTTTCTTT.

V gene TRBV11-2 combines with J gene TRBJ2-5, with TRBD2 matching 10 bases. The CDR3 is 17 residues long. V lost 1 base to trimming and J lost 2 bases; unmatched junction nucleotides: 7. Germline assignment: CDR1 SGHAT and CDR2 FQNNGV. CDR3 amino acids: CASSLGLAGALQETQYF. CDR3 coding DNA: TGTGCCAGCAGCTTAGGCCTAGCGGGGGCCCTACAAGAGACCCAGTACTTC.

V and J are TRBV18 and TRBJ1-2, with 8 bases aligning to TRBD1. Per the germline V gene, CDR1 is KGHSH and CDR2 is LQKENI. With V trimmed by 3 bases and J by 3 bases, 9 bases remained unmatched. The CDR3 contains 16 residues. The CDR3: CASSPYLDRDDYGYTF. The CDR3 nucleotides read TGTGCCAGCTCACCGTACTTGGACAGGGACGACTATGGCTACACCTTC. The full variable domain, its missing parts supplied by reference TRBV18 and TRBJ1-2, is NAGVMQNPRHLVRRRGQEARLRCSPMKGHSHVYWYRQLPEEGLKFMVYLQKENIIDESGMPKERFSAEFPKEGPSILRIQQVVRGDSAAYFCASSPYLDRDDYGYTFGSGTRLTVV.

This clone has a handful of counts. V and J are TRBV4-1 and TRBJ2-7; D is unclear. V was trimmed by 1 base and J by 3 bases, leaving 7 bases between them. The CDR3 is made up of 13 amino acids. Germline assignment: CDR1 MGHRA and CDR2 YSYEKL. The CDR3 DNA reads as TGCGCCAGCAGCCAAGGACAAAACTACGAGCAGTACTTC. Translated: CASSQGQNYEQYF.

Note on this clone: Other DNA sequences in the same sample also yield this CDR3. The rearrangement links TRBV5-4 to TRBJ2-6, with D perhaps matching TRBD1 (5 bases). The CDR3 runs to 15 residues. Germline values: CDR1 SGHNT, CDR2 YYREEE (reference sequence). V was pared by 4 bases and J by 0 bases, with 8 bases between. DNA for the CDR3: TGTGCCAGCAGCCCTCAGGGCTCTGGGGCCAACGTCCTGACTTTC. It translates to CASSPQGSGANVLTF.

This clone was found a few times. This rearrangement joins TRBV6-5 to TRBJ2-7, with D perhaps matching TRBD1 (6 bases). Trimming stripped 0 bases from V and 2 bases from J, with 11 bases between. The CDR3 consists of 15 residues. Per germline, CDR1 MNHEY and CDR2 SVGAGI. This CDR3 reads CASSYSSGETYEQYF. For the CDR3, the DNA is TGTGCCAGCAGTTACTCGTCAGGGGAAACCTACGAGCAGTACTTC.

This chain joins TRBV6-6 and TRBJ2-7; D is uncertain. Germline-derived CDR1 and CDR2 are MNHNY and SVGAGI (reference sequence). This CDR3 region has 15 residues. V was shortened by 3 bases and J by 3 bases, with 15 bases between the two germline ends. As DNA, the CDR3 is TGTGCCAGCAGTTATGCGGTAGCCAGCAGCTACGAGCAGTACTTC. Protein product: CASSYAVASSYEQYF.

The table lists this clone with a few counts. CDR3 sequence reads: CASSFVQGVTGELFF. Written as DNA, the CDR3 is TGCGCCAGCAGCTTCGTCCAGGGGGTTACCGGGGAGCTGTTTTTT. The V call is TRBV5-1, the J call TRBJ2-2, with TRBD1 identical over 7 bases. The CDR3 loop spans 15 amino acids. V dropped 2 bases and J dropped 5; count of bases not matched to a gene: 6. Looked up from germline, CDR1 is SGHRS and CDR2 is YFSETQ.

In its sample, this clone was seen a few times. The chain links TRBV6-5 to TRBJ2-7, with a weak D call TRBD1 (5 bases). The V end lost 0 bases, the J end lost 2 bases, and 11 bases lay between the germline ends. This CDR3 contains 15 residues. Germline V gene sequence: CDR1 MNHEY, CDR2 SVGAGI. DNA for the CDR3: TGTGCCAGCAGTTACTCCCGACAGATTGCCTACGAGCAGTACTTC. Translated: CASSYSRQIAYEQYF.

The genes are TRBV2 and TRBJ2-2; a weak D match, TRBD2 (6 bases). The CDR3 loop spans 13 amino acids. V lost 8 bases and J 4 bases, leaving 11 bases between the germline ends. CDR1 SNHLY and CDR2 FYNNEI come from the germline V gene. The CDR3 sequence: CASSGERTGELFF. For the CDR3, the DNA is TGTGCCAGCTCGGGGGAGCGCACCGGGGAGCTGTTTTTT.

This clone turned up a few times. The chain has TRBV5-4 and TRBJ2-3; D gene ambiguous. CDR1 is SGHNT, CDR2 YYREEE, per germline (reference sequence). The V gene lost 0 bases and the J gene lost 0 bases, with 8 bases spanning the gap. The CDR3 length is 15 residues. In nucleotides, the CDR3 is TGTGCCAGCAGCTTGGACGGTTCTAGCACAGATACGCAGTATTTT. The encoded protein is CASSLDGSSTDTQYF.

This clone was picked up a small number of times. The V call is TRBV30, the J call TRBJ1-1; D unclear. The CDR3 length is 14 residues. Germline CDR1 GTSNPN, CDR2 SVGIG (reference sequence). The V and J ends lost 5 bases and 4 bases respectively, with 17 bases between them. The CDR3, as DNA: TGTGCCTGGGGAGTGGGCGGGTGGGTCACTGAAGCTTTCTTT. This codes for CAWGVGGWVTEAFF. Supplemented by reference TRBV30 and TRBJ1-1, the full variable domain reads SQTIHQWPATLVQPVGSPLSLECTVEGTSNPNLYWYRQAAGRGLQLLFYSVGIGQISSEVPQNLSASRPQDRQFILSSKKLLLSDSGFYLCAWGVGGWVTEAFFGQGTRLTVV.

The rearrangement uses TRBV28 and TRBJ2-1; TRBD1 matches 7 bases. V trimming: 7 bases; J trimming: 8 bases; junction bases outside the gene matches: 11. The CDR3 is made up of 14 amino acids. Germline loops: CDR1 MDHEN, CDR2 SYDVKM. The CDR3 DNA is TGTGCCAGCAACCGAGAGGGGGCCGGCGATGAGCAGTTCTTC. Translating gives CASNREGAGDEQFF.

The rearrangement uses TRBV5-1 and TRBJ1-2, with a possible D match to TRBD1 (5 bases). Trimming cost V 3 bases and J 5 bases, with 8 bases left between them. Germline values: CDR1 SGHRS, CDR2 YFSETQ. This CDR3 comprises 12 residues. For the CDR3, the DNA is TGCGCCAGCAGCTCGACAGTATATGGCTACACCTTC. Translating gives CASSSTVYGYTF.

Regarding this clone: The same CDR3 also results from other DNA sequences found in this sample. In nucleotides, the CDR3 is TGTGCCAGCAGCTTACAGGGGATGAACACTGAAGCTTTCTTT. The encoded protein is CASSLQGMNTEAFF. V and J are TRBV7-9 and TRBJ1-1, with D possibly matching TRBD1 (6 bases). Deletions cut 2 bases from V and 0 bases from J, with 7 bases between. Germline values: CDR1 SEHNR, CDR2 FQNEAQ (reference sequence). This CDR3 contains 14 residues.

J is TRBJ2-6 and V is TRBV4-1; 10 bases line up with TRBD1. After removal of 5 bases from V and 3 bases from J, the junction contained 1 base not matched to a gene. CDR3 size: 15 residues. From germline, CDR1 is MGHRA and CDR2 YSYEKL. CDR3 sequence: CASSDRGLGANVLTF. DNA of the CDR3: TGCGCCAGCAGCGACAGGGGGCTTGGGGCCAACGTCCTGACTTTC.

This clone has more than one count but fewer than ten. The chain has TRBV19 and TRBJ1-1, with TRBD1 as a possible D gene (6 bases). This CDR3 has 14 residues. V lost 4 bases to trimming and J lost 3 bases, with 12 bases between them. Germline CDR1 LNHDA, CDR2 SQIVND (reference sequence). The CDR3 bases are TGTGCCAGTAGTAGTAGGGGGGGGTACACTGAAGCTTTCTTT. It translates to CASSSRGGYTEAFF.

The J gene is TRBJ1-5, the V gene TRBV19; possibly TRBD1 for D (5 bases). The germline V and J ends were trimmed by 5 bases and 2 bases, with 13 bases remaining between them. Germline V gene lookup returns CDR1 LNHDA and CDR2 SQIVND (reference sequence). The CDR3 spans 15 residues. As DNA, the CDR3 is TGTGCCAGTAGTGATCAAGCGGGGGGCAATCAGCCCCAGCATTTT. Translating gives CASSDQAGGNQPQHF. The variable domain in full, with the rest retrieved from reference TRBV19 and TRBJ1-5, is DGGITQSPKYLFRKEGQNVTLSCEQNLNHDAMYWYRQDPGQGLRLIYYSQIVNDFQKGDIAEGYSVSREKKESFPLTVTSAQKNPTAFYLCASSDQAGGNQPQHFGDGTRLSIL.

V is TRBV4-1 and J is TRBJ1-1; possible D gene TRBD1, 5 bases. Per germline, CDR1 MGHRA and CDR2 YSYEKL. The ends were cut back, 4 bases at V and 7 bases at J, with 16 bases in the middle. This CDR3 contains 14 residues. This CDR3 reads CASSPWPGQGEAFF. In nucleotides, the CDR3 is TGCGCCAGCAGCCCATGGCCAGGGCAGGGTGAAGCTTTCTTT.

This clone appeared a few times. The V and J genes are TRBV19 and TRBJ2-7; 10 bases are a match to TRBD1. The CDR3 length is 14 residues. Germline V CDR1 and CDR2: LNHDA, SQIVND (reference sequence). After removal of 3 bases from V and 4 bases from J, the junction contained 3 bases not matched to a gene. The CDR3 DNA reads TGTGCCAGTAGTATCGGGACAGGGGTTTACGAGCAGTACTTC. Translation: CASSIGTGVYEQYF.

This clone occurred once. The rearrangement uses TRBV2 and TRBJ1-5; tentative D call: TRBD1 (5 bases). Germline V CDR1 and CDR2: SNHLY, FYNNEI. There are 16 residues in the CDR3. The ends were cut back, 1 base at V and 3 bases at J, with 13 bases in the middle. The CDR3 loop is CASSEGPRGNNQPQHF. In nucleotides, the CDR3 is TGTGCCAGCAGTGAAGGCCCCCGGGGGAACAATCAGCCCCAGCATTTT. Drawing the rest from reference TRBV2 and TRBJ1-5, the complete variable domain is EPEVTQTPSHQVTQMGQEVILRCVPISNHLYFYWYRQILGQKVEFLVSFYNNEISEKSEIFDDQFSVERPDGSNFTLKIRSTKLEDSAMYFCASSEGPRGNNQPQHFGDGTRLSIL.

This clone has a handful of counts. V gene TRBV7-2 combines with J gene TRBJ2-7; 11 bases fit TRBD2. Germline trimming cut 3 bases from V and 0 bases from J; bases unmatched to any gene: 7. Germline V gives CDR1 SGHTA, CDR2 FQGNSA. The CDR3 covers 17 residues. In DNA, the CDR3 is TGTGCCAGCAGCTTTAGCCCACTAGCGGGAGTCTCCTACGAGCAGTACTTC. The encoded protein is CASSFSPLAGVSYEQYF. Full variable domain (outside the CDR3, taken from reference TRBV7-2 and TRBJ2-7): GAGVSQSPSNKVTEKGKDVELRCDPISGHTALYWYRQSLGQGLEFLIYFQGNSAPDKSGLPSDRFSAERTGGSVSTLTIQRTQQEDSAVYLCASSFSPLAGVSYEQYFGPGTRLTVT.

This clone was detected a few times. The chain joins TRBV7-2 to TRBJ2-7; 8 nucleotides align to TRBD2. Germline CDR1 SGHTA, CDR2 FQGNSA. The junction had 3 bases not matched to a gene; V was cut back by 2 bases and J by 3 bases. This CDR3 region has 14 residues. CDR3: CASSLNAGGYEQYF. The DNA for the CDR3 is TGTGCCAGCAGCTTAAACGCGGGGGGCTACGAGCAGTACTTC.

The chain uses TRBV18 and TRBJ2-5; tentatively, D is TRBD1 (6 bases). This CDR3 is built from 13 residues. V was trimmed by 5 bases and J by 1 base, leaving 8 bases between them. The germline CDR1 and CDR2 sequences are KGHSH and LQKENI. The CDR3 bases are TGTGCCAGCTCAAGAGGGGGCCAAGAGACCCAGTACTTC. Translated, it gives CASSRGGQETQYF.

The rearrangement uses TRBV5-4 and TRBJ2-5, with 14 bases lining up with TRBD2. CDR3 length: 16 amino acids. The germline V gene encodes CDR1 SGHNT and CDR2 YYREEE (reference sequence). The V gene end was trimmed by 0 bases and the J gene end by 4 bases; junction bases not matched to a gene: 2. The CDR3 bases are TGTGCCAGCAGCTTGGGGGGGACTAGCGGGGGAGAGACCCAGTACTTC. This gives the protein CASSLGGTSGGETQYF.